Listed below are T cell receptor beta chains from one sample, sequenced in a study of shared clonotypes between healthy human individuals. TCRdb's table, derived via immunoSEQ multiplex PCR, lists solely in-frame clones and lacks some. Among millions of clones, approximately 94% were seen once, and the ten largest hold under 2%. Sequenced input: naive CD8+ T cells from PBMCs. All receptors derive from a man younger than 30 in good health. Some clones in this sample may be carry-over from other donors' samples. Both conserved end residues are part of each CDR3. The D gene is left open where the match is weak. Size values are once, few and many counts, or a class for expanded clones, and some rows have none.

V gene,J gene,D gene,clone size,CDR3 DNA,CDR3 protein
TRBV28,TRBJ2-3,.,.,TGTGCCACCGACTTTAGCACAGATACGCAGTATTTT,CATDFSTDTQYF
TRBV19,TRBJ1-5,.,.,TGTGCCAGTAGTCGCAGGGACGATAGCAATCAGCCCCAGCATTTT,CASSRRDDSNQPQHF
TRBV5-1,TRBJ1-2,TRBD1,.,TGCGCCAGCAGCTTGAGCCCAGGACAGGTCAGCTATGGCTACACCTTC,CASSLSPGQVSYGYTF
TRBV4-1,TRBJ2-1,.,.,TGCGCCAGCAGCCAAGACCACGGGATTGCAAAGGAGCAGTTCTTC,CASSQDHGIAKEQFF
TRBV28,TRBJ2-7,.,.,TGTGCCAGCAGTTCCATGACAGGGAGGGGGGAGCAGTACTTC,CASSSMTGRGEQYF
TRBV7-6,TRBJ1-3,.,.,TGTGCCAGCAGCTTAGCAGACGGGAACGACTCTGGAAACACCATATATTTT,CASSLADGNDSGNTIYF
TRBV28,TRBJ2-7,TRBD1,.,TGTGCCAGCAGTACCCGGGACAGCCCACAACACTACGAGCAGTACTTC,CASSTRDSPQHYEQYF
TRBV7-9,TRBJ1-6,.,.,TGTGCCAGCAGAGATGGACCTAATTCACCCCTCCACTTT,CASRDGPNSPLHF
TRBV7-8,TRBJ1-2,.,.,TGTGCCAGCAGCTTGGGGGGCGCTGGCTACACCTTC,CASSLGGAGYTF
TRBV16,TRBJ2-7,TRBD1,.,TGTGCCAGCAGCGAAAGAGGACAGGGGATTTTCTACGAGCAGTACTTC,CASSERGQGIFYEQYF
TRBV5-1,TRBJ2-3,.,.,TGCGCCAGCAGCTTGGAGGCAGCCCTCGGGCATACGCAGTATTTT,CASSLEAALGHTQYF
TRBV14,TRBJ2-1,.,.,TGTGCCAGCAGCCATTTGAGGACCTACAATGAGCAGTTCTTC,CASSHLRTYNEQFF
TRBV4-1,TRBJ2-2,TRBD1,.,TGCGCCACCTCGGGACAGCTAAACACCGGGGAGCTGTTTTTT,CATSGQLNTGELFF
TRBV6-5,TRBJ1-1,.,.,TGTGCCAGCAGTTACGGGGTGGGCACTGAAGCTTTCTTT,CASSYGVGTEAFF
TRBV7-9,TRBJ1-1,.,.,TGTGCCAGCGGATTCGGCGCTTTCTTT,CASGFGAFF
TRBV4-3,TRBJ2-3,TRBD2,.,TGCGCCAGCAGCCAAGCGGGAGGAAGCACAGATACGCAGTATTTT,CASSQAGGSTDTQYF
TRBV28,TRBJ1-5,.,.,TGTGCCAGCAGCCCCTTTGGGGGGAGCAATCAGCCCCAGCATTTT,CASSPFGGSNQPQHF
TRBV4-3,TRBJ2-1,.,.,TGCGCCAGCAGCCATCGGGGGAGGCCGGACAATGAGCAGTTCTTC,CASSHRGRPDNEQFF
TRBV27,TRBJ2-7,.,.,TGTGCCAGCAGTTTAGGGCTGCCTGCCTACGAGCAGTACTTC,CASSLGLPAYEQYF
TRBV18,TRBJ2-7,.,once,TGTGCCAGCTCACCACCGGGAGGTAGAGGGGTCCACGAGCAGTACTTC,CASSPPGGRGVHEQYF
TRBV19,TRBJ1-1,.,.,TGTGCCAGTAGTATAGACAGGGGCCAGAACACTGAAGCTTTCTTT,CASSIDRGQNTEAFF
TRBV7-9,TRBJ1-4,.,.,TGTGCCAGCAACCCGGGGCTAGACCTTGGGGCTAATGAAAAACTGTTTTTT,CASNPGLDLGANEKLFF
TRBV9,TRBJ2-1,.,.,TGTGCCAGCAGCCCACGGACAGTAAGGAATGAGCAGTTCTTC,CASSPRTVRNEQFF
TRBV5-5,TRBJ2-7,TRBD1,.,TGTGCCAGCTACCTACCCGGGACAGGAACCTACGAGCAGTACTTC,CASYLPGTGTYEQYF
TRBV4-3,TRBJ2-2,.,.,TGCGCCAGCAGCCAAGGATCCAGCGCCGGGGAGCTGTTTTTT,CASSQGSSAGELFF
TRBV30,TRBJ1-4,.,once,TGTGCCTGGAGTACCCGGGACACCCTGAGGATCTCAACTAATGAAAAACTGTTTTTT,CAWSTRDTLRISTNEKLFF
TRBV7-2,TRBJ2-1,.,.,TGTGCCAGCAGTTGGTGGAGTAATGAGCAGTTCTTC,CASSWWSNEQFF
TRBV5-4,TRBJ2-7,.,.,TGTGCCAGCACCCTAGGGGTTAGCTCCTACGAGCAGTACTTC,CASTLGVSSYEQYF
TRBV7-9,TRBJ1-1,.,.,TGTGCCAGCAGCCCGGGAGACAGTGTAAACACTGAAGCTTTCTTT,CASSPGDSVNTEAFF
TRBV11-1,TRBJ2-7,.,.,TGTGCCAGCAGCTTAGAGAGGGGGGTCGACGAGCAGTACTTC,CASSLERGVDEQYF
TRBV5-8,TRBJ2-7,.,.,TGTGCCAGCACCCCCGGGTACGAGCAGTACTTC,CASTPGYEQYF
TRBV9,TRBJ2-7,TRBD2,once,TGTGCCAGCAGCCTCGGACGGACTAGCGGGAGGTACGAGCAGTACTTC,CASSLGRTSGRYEQYF
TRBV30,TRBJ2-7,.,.,TGTGCCTGGAGTTCCTCGACAGGCGGCGGGCAGTACTTC,CAWSSSTGGGQYF
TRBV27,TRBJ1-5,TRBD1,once,TGTGCCAGCAGTTTATTGGGGACAGCAGATAGCAATCAGCCCCAGCATTTT,CASSLLGTADSNQPQHF
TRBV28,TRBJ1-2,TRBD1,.,TGTGCCAGCACCCGGACAGGGGGCGACTATGGCTACACCTTC,CASTRTGGDYGYTF
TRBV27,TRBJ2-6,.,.,TGTGCCAGCAGTACCCTAAGACCCTCTGGGGCCAACGTCCTGACTTTC,CASSTLRPSGANVLTF
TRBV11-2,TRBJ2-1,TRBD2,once,TGTGCCAGCAGCTCCCGCTGGGCGGGAGGGGGGTCCTCCGAGCAGTTCTTC,CASSSRWAGGGSSEQFF
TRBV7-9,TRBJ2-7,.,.,TGTGCCAGCAGTCCAGGATGGCACGAGCAGTACTTC,CASSPGWHEQYF
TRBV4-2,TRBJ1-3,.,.,TGTGCCAGCAGCGATAGTCCGATTGGAAACACCATATATTTT,CASSDSPIGNTIYF
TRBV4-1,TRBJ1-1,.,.,TGCGCCAGCACCACGGGACGGTTGAACACTGAAGCTTTCTTT,CASTTGRLNTEAFF
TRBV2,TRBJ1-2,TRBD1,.,TGTGCCAGCAGCTGGGGGACAGGGGATTCCTATGGCTACACCTTC,CASSWGTGDSYGYTF
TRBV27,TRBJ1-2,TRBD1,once,TGTGCCAGCAGTCGGACAGGGGAGGCCTATGGCTACACCTTC,CASSRTGEAYGYTF
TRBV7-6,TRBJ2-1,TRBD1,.,TGTGCCAGCAGCTTGGGCGCGACAGGGTTATCGGATGAGCAGTTCTTC,CASSLGATGLSDEQFF
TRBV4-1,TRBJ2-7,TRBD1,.,TGCGCCAGCAGCCAAGACGGGACAGGACACTCCTACGAGCAGTACTTC,CASSQDGTGHSYEQYF